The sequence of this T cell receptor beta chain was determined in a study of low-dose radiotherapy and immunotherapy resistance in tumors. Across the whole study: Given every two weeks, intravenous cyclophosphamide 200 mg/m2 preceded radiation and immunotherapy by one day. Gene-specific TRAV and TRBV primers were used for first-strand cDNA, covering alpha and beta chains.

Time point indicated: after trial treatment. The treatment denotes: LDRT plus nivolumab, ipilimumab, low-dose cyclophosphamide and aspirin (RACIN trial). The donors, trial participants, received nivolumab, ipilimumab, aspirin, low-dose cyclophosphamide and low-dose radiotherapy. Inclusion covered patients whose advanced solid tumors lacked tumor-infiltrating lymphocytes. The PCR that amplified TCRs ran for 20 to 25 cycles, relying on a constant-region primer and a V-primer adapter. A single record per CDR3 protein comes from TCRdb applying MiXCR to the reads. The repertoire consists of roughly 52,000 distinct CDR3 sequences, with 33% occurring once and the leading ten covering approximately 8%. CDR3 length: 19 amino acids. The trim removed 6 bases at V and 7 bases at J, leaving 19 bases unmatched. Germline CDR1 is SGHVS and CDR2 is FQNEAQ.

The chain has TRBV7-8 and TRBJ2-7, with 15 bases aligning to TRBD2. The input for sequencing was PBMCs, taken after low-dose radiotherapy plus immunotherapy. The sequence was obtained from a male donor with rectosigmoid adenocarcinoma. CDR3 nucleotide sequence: TGTGCCAGCAGTCGGAGGGGACTAGCGGGAGGTCCCCCCTACGGAGAGCAGTACTTC. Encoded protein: CASSRRGLAGGPPYGEQYF.